A single sample is the source of the 16 T cell receptor beta chains below, sequenced in a study of shared clonotypes between healthy human individuals. TCRdb keeps only in-frame clones here, not all; method: immunoSEQ multiplex PCR. The table records just over 2,000,000 clones, over 85% of them present only once. The sequenced material came from naive CD4+ T cells sorted from blood. Sample subset: CD45RA+ positively selected. These receptor sequences come from a man younger than 30 in good health.

The V and J genes are TRBV5-1 and TRBJ2-5, with TRBD1 matching over 7 bases. There are 16 residues in the CDR3. Germline assignment: CDR1 SGHRS and CDR2 YFSETQ. With 0 bases clipped from V and 2 bases from J, the junction kept 7 bases outside the gene matches. As DNA, the CDR3 is TGCGCCAGCAGCTTGGGCATAGGGACAGCGCAAGAGACCCAGTACTTC. The encoded protein is CASSLGIGTAQETQYF.

This clone was counted a few times. At the DNA level, this CDR3 is encoded by other sequences in the same sample as well. The rearrangement links TRBV18 to TRBJ1-2; unclear D gene. The CDR3 sequence is 12 residues long. Trimming cost V 3 bases and J 3 bases, with 5 bases left between them. Germline values: CDR1 KGHSH, CDR2 LQKENI. The CDR3 DNA reads TGTGCCAGCTCACCTGGAGACTATGGCTACACCTTC. Protein: CASSPGDYGYTF.

J is TRBJ1-5 and V is TRBV6-5, with a weak D call TRBD1 (6 bases). V dropped 5 bases and J dropped 1 base, with 9 bases sitting between them. This CDR3 has 14 residues. Germline V gives CDR1 MNHEY, CDR2 SVGAGI. CDR3 coding DNA: TGTGCCAGCAGTATTGGACAGAGCAATCAGCCCCAGCATTTT. This sequence encodes CASSIGQSNQPQHF.

The chain couples TRBV25-1 to TRBJ2-5; 10 bases match TRBD2. CDR1 and CDR2 from the germline V gene are MGHDK and SYGVNS. This CDR3 is 14 amino acids long. V was clipped by 6 bases and J by 5 bases; unmatched bases: 6. Here the CDR3 reads CASSRASGSETQYF. The CDR3, as DNA: TGTGCCAGCAGCCGGGCTAGCGGGAGTGAGACCCAGTACTTC.

The V call is TRBV6-1, the J call TRBJ1-2; D might be TRBD1 (5 bases). Trimming pared 1 base from V and 10 bases from J, leaving 22 bases between. The CDR3 covers 16 residues. Germline CDR1 reads MNHNS; CDR2 reads SASEGT. The CDR3 region is CASSEDPGGRVSTYTF. The DNA of the CDR3 is TGTGCCAGCAGTGAAGACCCCGGAGGCAGGGTGTCGACCTACACCTTC.

The V gene is TRBV30, the J gene TRBJ2-2; unclear D gene. There are 12 residues in the CDR3. In germline, CDR1 is GTSNPN, CDR2 SVGIG (reference sequence). V was clipped by 3 bases and J by 6 bases, with 8 bases between them. The CDR3 DNA follows: TGTGCCTGGAGACCGTCCCCCGGGGAGCTGTTTTTT. Its translation is CAWRPSPGELFF.

As for this clone: Other DNA sequences in the same sample also yield this CDR3. The chain couples TRBV5-1 to TRBJ2-5; D is perhaps TRBD1 (5 bases). Trimming cost V 0 bases and J 2 bases, with 11 bases left between them. The CDR3 contains 15 residues. Germline V gene data show CDR1 as SGHRS and CDR2 as YFSETQ. The CDR3 loop is CASSLEGRRQETQYF. CDR3 nucleotide sequence: TGCGCCAGCAGCTTGGAGGGGCGAAGGCAAGAGACCCAGTACTTC.

This clone has just one count. Since a much larger clone is just one base distant, this may be a read error. The rearrangement links TRBV11-2 to TRBJ1-3; 7 nucleotides align to TRBD1. The CDR3 consists of 16 residues. Germline V gene data show CDR1 as SGHAT and CDR2 as FQNNGV. The CDR3 is CASSNDRVLYGNTTYF. CDR3 DNA: TGTGCCAGCAGCAATGACAGGGTCCTATATGGAAACACCACATATTTT.

This clone was seen just once. The V call is TRBV7-9, the J call TRBJ1-6; D gene ambiguous. This CDR3 has 14 amino acids. In germline, CDR1 is SEHNR, CDR2 FQNEAQ (reference sequence). V lost 4 bases and J lost 7, with 11 bases in between. CDR3 amino acids: CASSSFAPNSPLHF. In DNA, the CDR3 is TGTGCCAGCAGCTCGTTTGCCCCGAATTCACCCCTCCACTTT.

The CDR3 DNA reads TGTGCCAGCTCGACAGGGATATCCTACAATGAGCAGTTCTTC. Translating gives CASSTGISYNEQFF. The chain links TRBV6-5 to TRBJ2-1; 7 bases fit TRBD1. With 8 bases clipped from V and 1 base from J, the junction kept 5 bases outside the gene matches. The CDR3 loop spans 14 amino acids. Germline CDR1 reads MNHEY; CDR2 reads SVGAGI.

The chain combines TRBV28 with TRBJ2-2; no clear D gene. The CDR3 is 14 amino acids. Trimming removed 5 bases at V and 4 bases at J, with 11 bases between. CDR1 and CDR2 (germline): MDHEN, SYDVKM. In DNA, the CDR3 is TGTGCCAGCAGTCCCAACGGGTTCACCGGGGAGCTGTTTTTT. Its protein is CASSPNGFTGELFF.

Details on this clone: This sample also contains other DNA sequences that code for the same CDR3. The chain combines TRBV7-2 with TRBJ1-4; D gene uncertain. CDR1 and CDR2 from the germline V gene are SGHTA and FQGNSA. This CDR3 region has 15 residues. V lost 5 bases, J lost 3 bases, and 13 bases lay in between. CDR3 nucleotide sequence: TGTGCCAGCAGCACCCGGACGGGAGCTAATGAAAAACTGTTTTTT. It is translated as CASSTRTGANEKLFF.

The rearrangement uses TRBV9 and TRBJ1-2; D not resolved. The CDR3 loop spans 13 amino acids. Germline lookup yields CDR1 SGDLS and CDR2 YYNGEE. V lost 0 bases, J lost 8 bases, and 11 bases lay in between. The CDR3: CASSVDETSGYTF. The CDR3 bases are TGTGCCAGCAGCGTAGACGAGACCTCCGGCTACACCTTC.

The chain links TRBV27 to TRBJ2-7, with 8 bases that match TRBD1. The CDR3 contains 15 residues. Germline V gene lookup returns CDR1 MNHEY and CDR2 SMNVEV (reference sequence). V shed 2 bases and J 2 bases; nucleotides not matched to a gene: 5. The CDR3 sequence: CASSLRQGLPYEQYF. In nucleotides, the CDR3 is TGTGCCAGCAGTTTAAGACAGGGGCTCCCCTACGAGCAGTACTTC.

This chain links TRBV28 with TRBJ1-2; 7 bases fit TRBD1. The CDR3 length is 14 residues. V dropped 5 bases and J dropped 6; count of bases not matched to a gene: 9. From germline, CDR1 is MDHEN and CDR2 SYDVKM. CDR3 sequence: CASSVLDRSNGYTF. CDR3 DNA sequence: TGTGCCAGCAGTGTCCTGGACAGGTCGAATGGCTACACCTTC.

V usage is TRBV29-1 and J usage is TRBJ2-5, with D tentatively TRBD2 (7 bases). Germline assignment: CDR1 SQVTM and CDR2 ANQGSEA. CDR3 length: 14 residues. The V end was cut by 6 bases, the J end by 4 bases, with 18 bases between. CDR3 in amino acids: CSVGDGGRGETQYF. In DNA form, the CDR3 reads TGCAGCGTGGGGGACGGGGGGCGAGGAGAGACCCAGTACTTC.